These 27 T cell receptor beta chains were all obtained from the same sample, sequenced in a study of blood T cell repertoires in COVID-19 (dated by TCRdb to the early 2020s). Libraries were made using the immunoSEQ multiplex PCR assay. Held by TCRdb, this immuneACCESS table contains in-frame sequences only and omits some clones. Under half of the omission traces to an unresolved V gene where checked; the cause of the rest is unknown. The sample records about 82,000 clones, around four fifths of which are singletons. 18% of the sample is in the top ten clones. The sample was peripheral blood. Every receptor here comes from a man aged 80 or over with active or convalescent COVID-19.

This chain connects TRBV24-1 to TRBJ2-1; 13 bases are a match to TRBD2. Germline V gene data show CDR1 as KGHDR and CDR2 as SFDVKD. This CDR3 comprises 16 residues. Unmatched junction bases numbered 4, after V lost 4 bases and J lost 5 bases. The CDR3 loop is CATSEWTSGSNNEQFF. The CDR3, as DNA: TGTGCCACCAGTGAGTGGACTAGCGGGAGTAACAATGAGCAGTTCTTC.

In its sample, this clone was seen a few times. CDR3 sequence: CATSQGRLYNEQFF. The DNA of the CDR3 is TGTGCCACCAGCCAGGGTAGACTTTACAATGAGCAGTTCTTC. The chain recombines TRBV24-1 with TRBJ2-1; D might be TRBD1 (5 bases). The germline V and J ends were trimmed by 7 bases and 4 bases, with 13 bases remaining between them. The CDR3 sequence is 14 residues long. The germline CDR1 and CDR2 sequences are KGHDR and SFDVKD.

The DNA of the CDR3 is TGTGCCACCAGTGAGTCCGACAGGACGGGGGGCGAGACCCAGTACTTC. Translated, it gives CATSESDRTGGETQYF. The chain is built from TRBV24-1 and TRBJ2-5, with a weak D call TRBD2 (7 bases). The CDR3 has 16 amino acids. Trimming removed 4 bases from V and 5 bases from J, with 19 bases in between. The V gene's germline CDR1 is KGHDR and CDR2 SFDVKD.

The rearrangement joins TRBV4-2 to TRBJ2-3, with 13 bases fitting TRBD2. The germline V gene has CDR1 LGHNA and CDR2 YNFKEQ. Trimming took 2 bases from V and 7 from J; bases not matched to a gene: 9. The CDR3 is 17 amino acids. The CDR3 DNA is TGTGCCAGCAGCCAACTGGGACTAGCGGGACTCGATTATACGCAGTATTTT. It is translated as CASSQLGLAGLDYTQYF.

The V gene is TRBV30, the J gene TRBJ1-6; TRBD1 agrees at 8 bases. Germline CDR1 is GTSNPN and CDR2 is SVGIG (reference sequence). J gave up 7 bases and V 5 bases, and 10 bases lay outside the gene matches. This CDR3 comprises 15 residues. CDR3 loop: CAWGWPGQGNSPLHF. The CDR3 nucleotides read TGTGCCTGGGGATGGCCCGGACAGGGAAATTCACCCCTCCACTTT.

This sequence joins TRBV16 and TRBJ1-2, with 7 bases matching TRBD1. There are 16 residues in the CDR3. Germline CDR1 is KGHSY and CDR2 is FQNENV. V shed 0 bases, J shed 3 bases, and the junction held 7 bases outside the gene matches. DNA for the CDR3: TGTGCCAGCAGCCAATCCCGGCAGGGGGAAGACTATGGCTACACCTTC. It specifies CASSQSRQGEDYGYTF.

The rearrangement uses TRBV5-5 and TRBJ2-1, with 8 bases lining up with TRBD1. V lost 3 bases to trimming and J lost 5 bases; unmatched junction nucleotides: 10. Germline loops: CDR1 SGHKS, CDR2 YYEKEE (reference sequence). The CDR3 loop spans 16 amino acids. CDR3 nucleotides: TGTGCCAGCAGCTCTCAAGGACAGGGCTGGCACAATGAGCAGTTCTTC. This codes for CASSSQGQGWHNEQFF.

The CDR3 DNA is TGTGCCAGCAGTACGCAGGGGGGACATCAGCCCCAGCATTTT. Encoded protein: CASSTQGGHQPQHF. V is TRBV28 and J is TRBJ1-5; TRBD1 matches 7 bases. V was clipped by 5 bases and J by 5 bases; unmatched bases: 6. There are 14 residues in the CDR3. CDR1 and CDR2 (germline): MDHEN, SYDVKM.

V usage is TRBV10-1 and J usage is TRBJ2-3, with TRBD2 matching over 7 bases. Germline CDR1 reads WNHNN; CDR2 reads SYGVQD (reference sequence). Trimming removed 6 bases from V and 6 bases from J; junction bases left unmatched: 15. This CDR3 region has 16 residues. The chain's CDR3 is CASSLVSGGVADTQYF. CDR3 bases: TGCGCCAGCAGCCTGGTCTCGGGGGGTGTCGCGGATACGCAGTATTTT.

The chain's CDR3 is CASSLIGAGELFF. CDR3 bases: TGTGCCAGCAGCCTGATAGGGGCCGGGGAGCTGTTTTTT. The chain employs TRBV7-3 and TRBJ2-2; D may be TRBD1 (5 bases). This CDR3 region has 13 residues. Germline lookup yields CDR1 SGHTA and CDR2 FQGTGA. V dropped 5 bases and J dropped 6 bases, with 10 bases sitting between them.

This chain connects TRBV9 to TRBJ2-7; possibly TRBD2 for D (7 bases). V lost 4 bases and J lost 0, with 17 bases in between. Germline lookup yields CDR1 SGDLS and CDR2 YYNGEE. The CDR3 runs 16 residues. This CDR3 is CASSHGGGSNSYEQYV. The CDR3, as DNA: TGTGCCAGCAGCCATGGGGGCGGGAGTAACTCCTACGAGCAGTACGTC.

CDR3 DNA sequence: TGTGCCAGTAGTGGACAGGCCCTCGCCTACAATGAGCAGTTCTTC. Residues: CASSGQALAYNEQFF. The chain uses TRBV19 and TRBJ2-1; 7 bases align to TRBD1. This CDR3 is 15 amino acids long. Trimming cost V 5 bases and J 2 bases; bases outside gene matches: 6. Germline CDR1 is LNHDA and CDR2 is SQIVND (reference sequence).

This chain connects TRBV7-2 to TRBJ2-1; 10 bases fit TRBD1. Trimming at V came to 5 bases and at J to 6 bases, leaving 10 bases not matched to a gene. The CDR3 sequence is 16 residues long. Germline values: CDR1 SGHTA, CDR2 FQGNSA. The CDR3 region is CASSTRRDRGSNEQFF. CDR3 DNA: TGTGCCAGCAGCACTCGAAGGGACAGGGGTTCCAATGAGCAGTTCTTC.

This clone was recorded many times. This sample includes further DNA sequences coding for the same CDR3. The chain joins TRBV7-9 to TRBJ1-6; 8 nucleotides line up with TRBD1. V lost 1 base, J lost 3 bases, and 2 bases stayed unmatched. CDR1 and CDR2 (germline): SEHNR, FQNEAQ (reference sequence). The CDR3 has 16 residues. CDR3 in amino acids: CASSLGQGFYNSPLHF. DNA for the CDR3: TGTGCCAGCAGCTTAGGACAGGGGTTCTATAATTCACCCCTCCACTTT.

The CDR3 DNA sequence: TGTGCCAGCAGCTTGGGCGAAGAGACCCAGTACTTC. This sequence encodes CASSLGEETQYF. The chain joins TRBV5-6 to TRBJ2-5; D uncertain. CDR1 and CDR2 from the germline V gene are SGHDT and YYEEEE. Between the trimmed V and J ends, which lost 0 bases and 3 bases, there was a span of 3 bases. The CDR3 contains 12 residues.

The chain recombines TRBV24-1 with TRBJ2-3; TRBD2 matches at 9 bases. Looked up from germline, CDR1 is KGHDR and CDR2 is SFDVKD. The CDR3 runs 16 residues. V was pared by 1 base and J by 5 bases, with 6 bases of the junction left unmatched. The CDR3 spells CATSDFGGGAGDTQYF. The DNA of the CDR3 is TGTGCCACCAGTGATTTTGGCGGGGGGGCTGGAGATACGCAGTATTTT.

The gene calls are TRBV2 and TRBJ1-5; D not resolved. The germline CDR1 and CDR2 sequences are SNHLY and FYNNEI. This CDR3 comprises 14 residues. V dropped 2 bases and J dropped 4 bases, with 9 bases sitting between them. CDR3 sequence (DNA): TGTGCCAGCAGTGAATTGGGCTTTAATCAGCCCCAGCATTTT. Protein product: CASSELGFNQPQHF.

The chain has TRBV6-4 and TRBJ1-6, with D possibly TRBD1 on 5 matching bases. The CDR3 is made up of 15 amino acids. The germline V gene has CDR1 MRHNA and CDR2 SNTAGT. V was trimmed by 6 bases and J by 6 bases, leaving 15 bases between them. CDR3 sequence (DNA): TGTGCCAGCAGCAGGGCCTCCTCTGGTAATTCACCCCTCCACTTT. Translating it yields CASSRASSGNSPLHF.

This clone was observed many times. Additional DNA sequences in this sample encode the identical CDR3. The rearrangement joins TRBV6-5 to TRBJ1-2, with 9 bases lining up with TRBD1. Germline V lookup: CDR1 MNHEY, CDR2 SVGAGI. The V segment lost 2 bases and the J segment 7 bases; nucleotides outside the gene matches: 5. The CDR3 has 14 residues. CDR3 amino acids: CASSYTGQGSGYTF. The CDR3 region has the DNA TGTGCCAGCAGTTACACGGGACAGGGCTCTGGCTACACCTTC.

CDR3 sequence: CATRKQGDTGELFF. CDR3 sequence (DNA): TGTGCCACCAGGAAACAGGGTGATACCGGGGAGCTGTTTTTT. J is TRBJ2-2 and V is TRBV24-1; the D gene is possibly TRBD1 (6 bases). The ends were cut back, 7 bases at V and 5 bases at J, with 13 bases in the middle. CDR3 length: 14 amino acids. The germline V gene encodes CDR1 KGHDR and CDR2 SFDVKD.

This chain joins TRBV10-2 and TRBJ2-4; 8 nucleotides line up with TRBD1. Per germline, CDR1 WSHSY and CDR2 SAAADI. V gave up 7 bases and J gave up 3 bases; unmatched junction bases: 5. The CDR3 contains 14 residues. CDR3 amino acids: CASKPGGGKNIQYF. The CDR3, as DNA: TGCGCCAGCAAGCCAGGGGGCGGCAAAAACATTCAGTACTTC.

The J gene is TRBJ1-3, the V gene TRBV7-6; D is perhaps TRBD1 (5 bases). The CDR3 has 16 residues. V gave up 5 bases and J gave up 2 bases, with 16 bases separating them. CDR1 SGHVS and CDR2 FNYEAQ come from the germline V gene. CDR3 amino acids: CASSPRDRRTGNTIYF. The CDR3 DNA reads TGTGCCAGCAGCCCCAGGGATCGTAGAACTGGAAACACCATATATTTT. The entire variable domain, with the rest obtained from reference TRBV7-6 and TRBJ1-3, is as follows: GAGVSQSPRYKVTKRGQDVALRCDPISGHVSLYWYRQALGQGPEFLTYFNYEAQQDKSGLPNDRFSAERPEGSISTLTIQRTEQRDSAMYRCASSPRDRRTGNTIYFGEGSWLTVV.

V and J are TRBV24-1 and TRBJ1-1; 10 positions agree with TRBD1. In germline, CDR1 is KGHDR, CDR2 SFDVKD. V lost 7 bases, J lost 2 bases, and 6 bases stayed unmatched. CDR3 size: 15 residues. The CDR3 protein is CATRPGQGRNTEAFF. The CDR3 nucleotides read TGTGCCACCAGACCGGGACAGGGGAGAAACACTGAAGCTTTCTTT.

The chain links TRBV18 to TRBJ1-5; 8 nucleotides agree with TRBD1. This CDR3 spans 17 amino acids. CDR1 and CDR2 from the germline V gene are KGHSH and LQKENI. Trimming took 3 bases from V and 1 from J; bases not matched to a gene: 8. The CDR3 region is CASSPIRTGQSNQPQHF. The CDR3 region has the DNA TGTGCCAGCTCACCCATCAGGACAGGGCAGAGCAATCAGCCCCAGCATTTT.

V and J are TRBV19 and TRBJ2-2; tentatively, D is TRBD1 (5 bases). The V gene lost 5 bases and the J gene lost 6 bases, with 13 bases spanning the gap. Per the germline V gene, CDR1 is LNHDA and CDR2 is SQIVND (reference sequence). This CDR3 region has 14 residues. In nucleotides, the CDR3 is TGTGCCAGTAGTGTCGACAGCGCAGCCGGGGAGCTGTTTTTT. It specifies CASSVDSAAGELFF.

The chain combines TRBV7-2 with TRBJ2-6; weak D call: TRBD1 (6 bases). V lost 1 base to trimming and J lost 2 bases, with 15 bases between them. CDR3 length equals 18 residues. CDR1 and CDR2 (germline): SGHTA, FQGNSA. As DNA, the CDR3 is TGTGCCAGCAGCTTAGAAATCGGGGCAGGGGCTGGGGCCAACGTCCTGACTTTC. This encodes CASSLEIGAGAGANVLTF. Full variable domain (rest looked up from reference TRBV7-2 and TRBJ2-6): GAGVSQSPSNKVTEKGKDVELRCDPISGHTALYWYRQSLGQGLEFLIYFQGNSAPDKSGLPSDRFSAERTGGSVSTLTIQRTQQEDSAVYLCASSLEIGAGAGANVLTFGAGSRLTVL.

The chain employs TRBV7-8 and TRBJ1-6; D is uncertain. Trimming removed 2 bases from V and 6 bases from J, with 11 bases in between. Germline V gene lookup returns CDR1 SGHVS and CDR2 FQNEAQ. The CDR3 has 15 residues. CDR3 region: CASSLLASGNSPLHF. CDR3 nucleotides: TGTGCCAGCAGCTTATTAGCCAGCGGTAATTCACCCCTCCACTTT.